This is a list of T cell receptor beta chains from one sample in a study of T cell repertoires in cytomegalovirus infection. For these receptors, no antigen is known. Each CDR3 protein is one row after TCRdb ran MiXCR on the reads. This table has roughly 990,000 distinct CDR3 sequences, approximately 33% appearing once. The sample was cultured CD8+ T cells from PBMCs, taken from culture after CMV antigen stimulation. The receptors were gathered from a human donor in good health (CMV status not recorded). Some clones in this sample may be carry-over from other donors' samples. Each CDR3 is given without its conserved first and last residue.

V gene	J gene	CDR3 protein
TRBV6-2/TRBV6-3	TRBJ2-3	ASSYSRQGEWGTDTQY
TRBV12-3/TRBV12-4	TRBJ1-2	ASSWGSNIYGYT
TRBV7-9	TRBJ2-3	ASSPRESRGDTQY
TRBV7-9	TRBJ2-2	ASSPAGDYPSTGELF
TRBV4-3	TRBJ2-1	ASSQDTGDRVYNEQF
TRBV12-3/TRBV12-4	TRBJ2-1	ASRSAGLAREQF
TRBV12-5	TRBJ1-2	ASGPTLQAPYYGYT
TRBV19	TRBJ1-2	ASRTGYDYGYT
TRBV10-2	TRBJ2-7	ASSRGPFYEQY
TRBV19	TRBJ2-2	ASSKRPFSDRGLPGELF
TRBV2	TRBJ2-5	ASSLGVGRGGETQY
TRBV4-1	TRBJ2-1	ASSQEGQFDEQF